This TCR beta chain emerged from a study of blood T cell repertoires in COVID-19. Study details: Some COVID-19 samples were acute and others convalescent; all came from the United States, Italy and Spain. T cells, B-cell-depleted T cells, or PBMCs provided the cDNA or gDNA that served as material.

Germline V gene sequence: CDR1 MDHEN, CDR2 SYDVKM. CDR3 length: 16 amino acids. V lost 3 bases, J lost 4 bases, and 8 bases stayed unmatched. Residents of approximately 25 US areas, aged 18 to 89 years, made up the participants. Grouping used clinical history reported by participants in a survey and questionnaire. The method was immunoSEQ multiplex PCR; TCRdb's version includes in-frame clones alone and lacks a portion of them. There are around 280,000 clones in the sample; 87% occur only once, and approximately 5.7% lies in the top ten. The chain combines TRBV28 with TRBJ2-3; 9 bases match TRBD2. The TCR comes from a woman between 40 and 55 years old who had recovered from COVID-19. The material sequenced was PBMCs or T cells enriched from blood (not recorded which). The DNA of the CDR3 is TGTGCCAGCAGTTTTGGGGGGGTAGCGGGAGCAGATACGCAGTATTTT. Encoded protein: CASSFGGVAGADTQYF.